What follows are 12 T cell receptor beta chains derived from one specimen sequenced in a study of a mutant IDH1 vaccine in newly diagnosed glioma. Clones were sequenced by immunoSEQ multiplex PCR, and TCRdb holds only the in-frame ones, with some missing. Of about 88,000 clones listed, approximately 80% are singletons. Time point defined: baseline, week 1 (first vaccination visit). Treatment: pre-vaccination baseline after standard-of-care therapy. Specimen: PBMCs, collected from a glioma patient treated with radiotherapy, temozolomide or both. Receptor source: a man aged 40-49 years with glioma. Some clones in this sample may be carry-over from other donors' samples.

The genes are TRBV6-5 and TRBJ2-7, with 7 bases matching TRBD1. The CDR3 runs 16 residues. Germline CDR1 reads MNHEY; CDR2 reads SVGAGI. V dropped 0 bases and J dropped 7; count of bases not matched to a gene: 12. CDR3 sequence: CASSYSTGLGVDEQYF. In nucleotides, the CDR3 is TGTGCCAGCAGTTACTCGACAGGGTTGGGTGTAGATGAGCAGTACTTC.

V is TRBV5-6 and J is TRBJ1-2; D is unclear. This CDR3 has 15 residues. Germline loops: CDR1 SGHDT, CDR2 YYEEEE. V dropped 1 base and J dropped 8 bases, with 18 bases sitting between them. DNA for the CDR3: TGTGCCAGCAGCTTGAGGTTGACTCTGTGGGCCGGCTACACCTTC. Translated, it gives CASSLRLTLWAGYTF. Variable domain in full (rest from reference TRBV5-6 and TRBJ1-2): DAGVTQSPTHLIKTRGQQVTLRCSPKSGHDTVSWYQQALGQGPQFIFQYYEEEERQRGNFPDRFSGHQFPNYSSELNVNALLLGDSALYLCASSLRLTLWAGYTFGSGTRLTVV.

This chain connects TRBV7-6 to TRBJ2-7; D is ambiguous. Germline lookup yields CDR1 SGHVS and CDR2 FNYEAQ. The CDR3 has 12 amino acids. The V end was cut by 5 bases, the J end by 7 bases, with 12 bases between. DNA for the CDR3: TGTGCCAGCAGCATCCGTGCAGAGGAGCAGTACTTC. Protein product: CASSIRAEEQYF.

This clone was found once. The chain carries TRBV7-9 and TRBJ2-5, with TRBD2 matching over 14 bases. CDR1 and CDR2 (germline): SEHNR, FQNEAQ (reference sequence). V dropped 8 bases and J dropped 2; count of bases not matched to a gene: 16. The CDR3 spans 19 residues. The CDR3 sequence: CASFPMTSGGARAQETQYF. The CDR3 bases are TGTGCCAGCTTCCCCATGACTAGCGGGGGGGCCAGAGCGCAAGAGACCCAGTACTTC. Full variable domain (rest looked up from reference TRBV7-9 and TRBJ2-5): DTGVSQNPRHKITKRGQNVTFRCDPISEHNRLYWYRQTLGQGPEFLTYFQNEAQLEKSRLLSDRFSAERPKGSFSTLEIQRTEQGDSAMYLCASFPMTSGGARAQETQYFGPGTRLLVL.

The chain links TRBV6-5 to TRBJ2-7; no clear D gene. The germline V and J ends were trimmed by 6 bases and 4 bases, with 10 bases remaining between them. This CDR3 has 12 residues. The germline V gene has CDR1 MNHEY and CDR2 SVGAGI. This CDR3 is CASSPTAYEQYF. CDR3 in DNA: TGTGCCAGCAGCCCCACTGCATACGAGCAGTACTTC.

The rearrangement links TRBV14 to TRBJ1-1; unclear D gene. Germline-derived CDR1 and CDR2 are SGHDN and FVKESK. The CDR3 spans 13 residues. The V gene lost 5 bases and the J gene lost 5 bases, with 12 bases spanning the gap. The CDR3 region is CASSTSTRTEAFF. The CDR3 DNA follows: TGTGCCAGCAGCACTTCGACGAGGACTGAAGCTTTCTTT.

CDR3 sequence (DNA): TGTGCCAGCAGTCGGCGTGGCAGGGTCGATGAGCAGTTCTTC. It is translated as CASSRRGRVDEQFF. J is TRBJ2-1 and V is TRBV6-4; the D gene is possibly TRBD1 (5 bases). The germline CDR1 and CDR2 sequences are MRHNA and SNTAGT. The length of the CDR3 is 14 residues. V was shortened by 5 bases and J by 8 bases, with 16 bases between the two germline ends.

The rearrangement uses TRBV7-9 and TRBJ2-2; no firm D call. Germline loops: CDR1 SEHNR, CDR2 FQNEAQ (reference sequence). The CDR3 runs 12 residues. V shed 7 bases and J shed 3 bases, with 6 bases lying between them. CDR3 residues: CASIGDTGELFF. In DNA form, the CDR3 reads TGTGCCAGCATTGGCGACACCGGGGAGCTGTTTTTT.

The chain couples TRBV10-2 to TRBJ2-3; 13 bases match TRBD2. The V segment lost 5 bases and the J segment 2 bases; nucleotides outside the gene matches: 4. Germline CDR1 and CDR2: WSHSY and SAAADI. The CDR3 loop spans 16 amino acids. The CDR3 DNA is TGCGCCAGCAGTAAGACTAGCGGGGGGACCACAGATACGCAGTATTTT. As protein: CASSKTSGGTTDTQYF.

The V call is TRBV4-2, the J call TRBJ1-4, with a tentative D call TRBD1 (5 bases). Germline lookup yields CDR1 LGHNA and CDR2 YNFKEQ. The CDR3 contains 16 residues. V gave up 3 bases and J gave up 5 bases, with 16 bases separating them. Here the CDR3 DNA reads TGTGCCAGCAGCCATTTTGGGCAGGGAACAAATGAAAAACTGTTTTTT. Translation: CASSHFGQGTNEKLFF.

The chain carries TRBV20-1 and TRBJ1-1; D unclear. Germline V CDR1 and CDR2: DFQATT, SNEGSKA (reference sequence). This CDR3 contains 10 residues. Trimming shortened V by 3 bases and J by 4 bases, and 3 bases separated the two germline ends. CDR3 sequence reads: CSASRTEAFF. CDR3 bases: TGCAGTGCTAGTCGCACTGAAGCTTTCTTT.

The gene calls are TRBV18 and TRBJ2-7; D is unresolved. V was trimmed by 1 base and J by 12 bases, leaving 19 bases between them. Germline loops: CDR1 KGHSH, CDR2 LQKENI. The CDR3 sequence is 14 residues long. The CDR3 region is CASSPQGGTEAGYF. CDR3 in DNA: TGTGCCAGCTCACCACAAGGCGGAACCGAAGCTGGGTACTTC.